This is a list of T cell receptor beta chains from one sample in a study of blood T cell repertoires in COVID-19. Assay used: immunoSEQ multiplex PCR; TCRdb lists only in-frame clones, some missing. The sample contains approximately 94,000 clones, more than 75% of which appear only once. Specimen: peripheral blood. These receptors came from a woman of 80 years or more with active COVID-19. Each CDR3 is given without its conserved first and last residue. Only part of the rows carry a size: once, few, many, or a class if the clone is expanded.

size: few; V: TRBV9; J: TRBJ1-3; CDR3: ASSGRGFRNTIY
size: NA; V: TRBV3-1/TRBV3-2; J: TRBJ2-2; CDR3: ASSQDWGSGGTGELF
size: NA; V: TRBV2; J: TRBJ2-1; CDR3: ASILQVRANEQF
size: NA; V: TRBV4-1; J: TRBJ2-3; CDR3: ASSQALAGLSTDTQY
size: NA; V: TRBV25-1; J: TRBJ1-6; CDR3: ASSDRADSPLH
size: NA; V: TRBV7-2; J: TRBJ2-7; CDR3: ASSPARRPPYEQY
size: NA; V: TRBV6-6; J: TRBJ2-3; CDR3: ASSYSRTGGPDTQY
size: once; V: TRBV21-1; J: TRBJ2-1; CDR3: ASSKPAGYNEQF
size: NA; V: TRBV7-2; J: TRBJ2-5; CDR3: ASRASGRWETQY
size: NA; V: TRBV20-1; J: TRBJ2-5; CDR3: SASPGLELAEIQETQY
size: NA; V: TRBV19; J: TRBJ1-1; CDR3: ASSILEGSFNTEAF
size: NA; V: TRBV7-2; J: TRBJ2-3; CDR3: ASSHPGPSTDTQY
size: NA; V: TRBV9; J: TRBJ2-5; CDR3: ASSVSLGLEETQY
size: NA; V: TRBV28; J: TRBJ2-3; CDR3: ASSWQATGGTDTQY
size: NA; V: TRBV10-3; J: TRBJ1-2; CDR3: AISLSGRTFNGYT
size: NA; V: TRBV19; J: TRBJ2-1; CDR3: ASSFSMGKRLAGDGSIYNEQF
size: NA; V: TRBV28; J: TRBJ1-5; CDR3: ASSAGQISNQPQH
size: NA; V: TRBV28; J: TRBJ2-7; CDR3: ASSLSGQGEQY
size: NA; V: TRBV7-2; J: TRBJ2-1; CDR3: ASSSQAGAVGEQF
size: NA; V: TRBV3-1/TRBV3-2; J: TRBJ1-6; CDR3: ASSQGLLNSPLH
size: NA; V: TRBV6-2/TRBV6-3; J: TRBJ2-7; CDR3: ASSFRQGSIASYEQY
size: NA; V: TRBV6-5; J: TRBJ2-3; CDR3: ASSYAGGGTDTQY
size: NA; V: TRBV4-1; J: TRBJ1-2; CDR3: ASSPQDRGFNYGYT
size: NA; V: TRBV4-2; J: TRBJ2-1; CDR3: ASSQDPAGGDEQF
size: NA; V: TRBV5-1; J: TRBJ2-5; CDR3: ASTRTGVGETQY
size: NA; V: TRBV6-1; J: TRBJ2-3; CDR3: ASSEFETRTSGRVDTQY
size: NA; V: TRBV28; J: TRBJ2-1; CDR3: ASSSPAPGVRNEQF
size: NA; V: TRBV7-2; J: TRBJ2-1; CDR3: ASSPKREGPNEQF
size: few; V: TRBV28; J: TRBJ2-7; CDR3: ASSLASGERYEQY
size: NA; V: TRBV12-5; J: TRBJ1-5; CDR3: ASGLVLDRGGNQPQH
size: NA; V: TRBV6-2/TRBV6-3; J: TRBJ2-3; CDR3: ASSYEDSSTDTQY
size: NA; V: TRBV6-5; J: TRBJ1-2; CDR3: ASSRGYTVGGYT
size: NA; V: TRBV5-1; J: TRBJ1-4; CDR3: ASSLARGYATNEKLF
size: NA; V: TRBV18; J: TRBJ1-3; CDR3: ASSPLLGAGNTIY
size: NA; V: TRBV11-3; J: TRBJ2-1; CDR3: ASSLVGSVSYNEQF
size: NA; V: TRBV19; J: TRBJ2-6; CDR3: ASSPGTTRSGANVLT
size: NA; V: TRBV11-3; J: TRBJ2-1; CDR3: ASSLGLAGQGANEQF
size: NA; V: TRBV9; J: TRBJ2-7; CDR3: ASSVEDRDTWQY
size: NA; V: TRBV6-5; J: TRBJ2-1; CDR3: ASSSGGGGAYNEQF
size: NA; V: TRBV6-5; J: TRBJ1-1; CDR3: ASSLARGPEAF
size: NA; V: TRBV7-8; J: TRBJ2-1; CDR3: ASSFLAGVGSYNEQF
size: NA; V: TRBV18; J: TRBJ2-2; CDR3: ASSPPGRNTGELF
size: once; V: TRBV9; J: TRBJ2-3; CDR3: ASSVYAGEEDTQY
size: NA; V: TRBV10-3; J: TRBJ2-7; CDR3: AISYRGLAAYEQY
size: NA; V: TRBV28; J: TRBJ1-3; CDR3: ASSLGGAFSGNTIY